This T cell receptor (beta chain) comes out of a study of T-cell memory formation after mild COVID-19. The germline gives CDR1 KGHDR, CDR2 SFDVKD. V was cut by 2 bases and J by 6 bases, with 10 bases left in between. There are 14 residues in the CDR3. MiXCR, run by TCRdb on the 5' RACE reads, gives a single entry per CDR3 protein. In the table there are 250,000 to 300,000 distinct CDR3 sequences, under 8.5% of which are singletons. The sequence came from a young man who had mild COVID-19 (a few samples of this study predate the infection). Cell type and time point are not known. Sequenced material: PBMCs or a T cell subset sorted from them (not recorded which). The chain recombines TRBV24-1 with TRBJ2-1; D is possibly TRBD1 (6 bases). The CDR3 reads CATSDSGQLNEQFF. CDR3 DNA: TGTGCCACCAGTGATTCCGGACAGCTCAATGAGCAGTTCTTC.